This T cell receptor beta chain was retrieved from a study of blood T cell repertoires in COVID-19. CDR1 is MNHNY and CDR2 is SVGAGI in the germline V gene (reference sequence). Trimming removed 7 bases at V and 1 base at J, with 5 bases between. The CDR3 length is 12 residues. Original analysis: For nucleated cells, counts were estimated from reference gene primer amplification. The table came from immunoSEQ multiplex PCR; TCRdb's copy has only in-frame clones and leaves some out. V and J calls and clone size are as listed in that table; D and trimming were resolved from the DNA. The repertoire holds about 150,000 clones, 80% seen once, with just over 0.55% in the top ten. This clone was detected only a few times.

This clonotype originated in a man in his 60s with acute or convalescent COVID-19. V and J are TRBV6-6 and TRBJ1-5; a weak D match, TRBD1 (5 bases). Sequencing was done on a sample of peripheral blood. CDR3 DNA: TGTGCCAGCAAGGGGAGCAATCAGCCCCAGCATTTT. This translates into CASKGSNQPQHF.